These 26 T cell receptor beta chains came from one sample sequenced in a study of cytomegalovirus exposure and HLA in healthy donors. A multiplex PCR was run with 60 Vbeta primers and 13 Jbeta primers. Here immunoSEQ multiplex PCR was the method, and the copy in TCRdb shows in-frame clones only, minus some. The table gives 65,000 to 90,000 clones; the top ten clones make up approximately 2.9% of it. Material for sequencing was PBMCs. Source of these receptors: a man between 40 and 49 years old in good health and CMV-seronegative.

The chain uses TRBV7-9 and TRBJ1-3; 9 positions agree with TRBD1. V gave up 5 bases and J gave up 2 bases; unmatched junction bases: 7. Germline values: CDR1 SEHNR, CDR2 FQNEAQ (reference sequence). This CDR3 spans 16 amino acids. CDR3 in amino acids: CASSLGQGKAGNTIYF. As DNA, the CDR3 is TGTGCCAGCAGCCTTGGACAGGGGAAAGCTGGAAACACCATATATTTT.

This chain uses TRBV19 with TRBJ2-3, with 10 bases matching TRBD2. CDR1 is LNHDA, CDR2 SQIVND, per germline (reference sequence). V was clipped by 3 bases and J by 2 bases; unmatched bases: 5. This CDR3 contains 16 residues. The CDR3 sequence is CASSMLLAGLTDTQYF. CDR3 sequence (DNA): TGTGCCAGTAGTATGCTACTAGCGGGACTCACAGATACGCAGTATTTT.

The chain joins TRBV6-5 to TRBJ2-1, with 7 nucleotides matching TRBD1. Germline V gives CDR1 MNHEY, CDR2 SVGAGI. CDR3 length equals 15 residues. Germline trimming cut 2 bases from V and 7 bases from J; bases unmatched to any gene: 8. The CDR3 sequence is CASSYRGLSNNEQFF. In nucleotides, the CDR3 is TGTGCCAGCAGTTACAGGGGGCTCTCGAATAATGAGCAGTTCTTC.

The chain combines TRBV5-4 with TRBJ1-1; 7 nucleotides line up with TRBD1. Germline CDR1 SGHNT, CDR2 YYREEE (reference sequence). The CDR3 contains 13 residues. J was trimmed by 4 bases and V by 5 bases; bases with no gene match: 5. The CDR3 sequence: CASRFPGGTEAFF. The CDR3 nucleotides read TGTGCCAGCAGGTTTCCAGGGGGCACTGAAGCTTTCTTT.

The genes are TRBV13 and TRBJ2-3; TRBD2 might be the D (5 bases). The CDR3 loop spans 19 amino acids. V lost 0 bases and J lost 6, with 25 bases in between. Germline CDR1 and CDR2: PRHDT and FYEKMQ (reference sequence). DNA of the CDR3: TGTGCCAGCAGCTTAGGCCGATCTCAGCGGATTTCCTTGACGGATACGCAGTATTTT. Its protein is CASSLGRSQRISLTDTQYF. Drawing the rest from reference TRBV13 and TRBJ2-3, the complete variable domain is AAGVIQSPRHLIKEKRETATLKCYPIPRHDTVYWYQQGPGQDPQFLISFYEKMQSDKGSIPDRFSAQQFSDYHSELNMSSLELGDSALYFCASSLGRSQRISLTDTQYFGPGTRLTVL.

This rearrangement joins TRBV5-4 to TRBJ2-1, with D possibly matching TRBD2 (5 bases). The germline V gene has CDR1 SGHNT and CDR2 YYREEE (reference sequence). V shed 5 bases and J shed 0 bases, with 15 bases lying between them. The CDR3 length is 16 residues. The chain's CDR3 is CASSTRGSSSYNEQFF. Written as DNA, the CDR3 is TGTGCCAGCAGTACGAGAGGGAGTTCCTCCTACAATGAGCAGTTCTTC.

CDR3 nucleotides: TGTGCCAGCAGCTTGGATCGGGGTTCCTCCTACGAGCAGTACTTC. Its translation is CASSLDRGSSYEQYF. The V gene is TRBV5-4, the J gene TRBJ2-7, with a weak D call TRBD2 (5 bases). The ends were cut back, 0 bases at V and 0 bases at J, with 10 bases in the middle. CDR1 and CDR2 (germline): SGHNT, YYREEE (reference sequence). CDR3 length: 15 residues.

In DNA form, the CDR3 reads TGTGCCAGTCTCGGACAGGAACTGAATCAGCCCCAGCATTTT. Amino acid sequence: CASLGQELNQPQHF. The chain recombines TRBV19 with TRBJ1-5; 7 positions match TRBD1. Germline values: CDR1 LNHDA, CDR2 SQIVND (reference sequence). This CDR3 contains 14 residues. J was trimmed by 4 bases and V by 8 bases; bases with no gene match: 8.

J is TRBJ2-3 and V is TRBV5-6; 8 nucleotides align to TRBD2. After removal of 2 bases from V and 2 bases from J, the junction contained 4 bases not matched to a gene. This CDR3 spans 15 amino acids. Germline assignment: CDR1 SGHDT and CDR2 YYEEEE. In nucleotides, the CDR3 is TGTGCCAGCAGCTTCTTAGCGGGGAACACAGATACGCAGTATTTT. Protein product: CASSFLAGNTDTQYF.

This sequence joins TRBV4-1 and TRBJ2-3; TRBD2 matches 10 bases. The germline CDR1 and CDR2 sequences are MGHRA and YSYEKL. V lost 4 bases, J lost 5 bases, and 12 bases stayed unmatched. The CDR3 loop spans 17 amino acids. The CDR3 is CASSPSVASGGKDTQYF. Written as DNA, the CDR3 is TGCGCCAGCAGCCCCAGTGTTGCTAGCGGGGGTAAAGATACGCAGTATTTT.

The chain combines TRBV14 with TRBJ2-2; D unclear. The CDR3 runs to 15 residues. V was shortened by 0 bases and J by 4 bases, with 9 bases between the two germline ends. CDR1 and CDR2 from the germline V gene are SGHDN and FVKESK. The CDR3 DNA is TGTGCCAGCAGCCAAGACTTTTCCGGCACCGGGGAGCTGTTTTTT. Its protein is CASSQDFSGTGELFF. The full variable domain, rest sourced from reference TRBV14 and TRBJ2-2, is EAGVTQFPSHSVIEKGQTVTLRCDPISGHDNLYWYRRVMGKEIKFLLHFVKESKQDESGMPNNRFLAERTGGTYSTLKVQPAELEDSGVYFCASSQDFSGTGELFFGEGSRLTVL.

By frequency, this clone is medium-sized. This rearrangement joins TRBV27 to TRBJ2-1; TRBD1 matches at 12 bases. The CDR3 is made up of 16 amino acids. Germline CDR1 is MNHEY and CDR2 is SMNVEV (reference sequence). The J segment lost 3 bases and the V segment lost 6 bases, leaving 6 bases of the junction unmatched. The CDR3 sequence is CASSPGTGGYYNEQFF. In DNA, the CDR3 is TGTGCCAGCAGCCCTGGGACAGGGGGCTACTACAATGAGCAGTTCTTC.

The chain uses TRBV19 and TRBJ1-1, with D possibly matching TRBD1 (6 bases). The germline CDR1 and CDR2 sequences are LNHDA and SQIVND (reference sequence). The CDR3 is 14 amino acids. V was pared by 7 bases and J by 4 bases, with 16 bases between. The chain's CDR3 is CASTRGGGSTEAFF. The CDR3 DNA reads TGTGCCAGTACCCGAGGGGGTGGGAGCACTGAAGCTTTCTTT.

The CDR3 DNA follows: TGTGCCAGCAGCCATACGACAGGGACTGAGACCCAGTACTTC. Its translation is CASSHTTGTETQYF. The chain links TRBV28 to TRBJ2-5; possibly TRBD1 for D (7 bases). CDR1 MDHEN and CDR2 SYDVKM come from the germline V gene. The CDR3 spans 14 residues. V gave up 6 bases and J gave up 5 bases, with 16 bases separating them.

The chain combines TRBV7-9 with TRBJ1-3; no firm D call. CDR1 is SEHNR and CDR2 is FQNEAQ in the germline V gene (reference sequence). V was shortened by 5 bases and J by 1 base, with 12 bases between the two germline ends. This CDR3 is 15 amino acids long. The CDR3 region has the DNA TGTGCCAGCAGCAGGGAGGCAGATTCTGGAAACACCATATATTTT. Its protein is CASSREADSGNTIYF.

The chain couples TRBV28 to TRBJ2-3; D possibly corresponds to TRBD2 (6 bases). The CDR3 extends over 13 amino acids. The germline V gene has CDR1 MDHEN and CDR2 SYDVKM. V was clipped by 5 bases and J by 0 bases, with 6 bases between them. The CDR3 nucleotides read TGTGCCAGCAGTGGGACTAGCACAGATACGCAGTATTTT. This gives the protein CASSGTSTDTQYF.

The gene calls are TRBV4-1 and TRBJ1-1; D not resolved. The CDR3 consists of 16 residues. The ends were cut back, 0 bases at V and 1 base at J, with 12 bases in the middle. CDR1 MGHRA and CDR2 YSYEKL come from the germline V gene. The DNA of the CDR3 is TGCGCCAGCAGCCAAGATTCGGGGATGGAGAACACTGAAGCTTTCTTT. Translating gives CASSQDSGMENTEAFF.

The V gene is TRBV6-5, the J gene TRBJ2-7; 9 bases agree with TRBD1. Germline assignment: CDR1 MNHEY and CDR2 SVGAGI. V lost 6 bases to trimming and J lost 0 bases; unmatched junction nucleotides: 6. The CDR3 totals 15 residues. The DNA of the CDR3 is TGTGCCAGCAGACGTTCGGGACAGGGCTCCTACGAGCAGTACTTC. Translated, it gives CASRRSGQGSYEQYF.

This sequence joins TRBV7-9 and TRBJ2-3; 9 bases line up with TRBD2. Germline CDR1 is SEHNR and CDR2 is FQNEAQ (reference sequence). The CDR3 sequence is 16 residues long. J gave up 3 bases and V 5 bases, and 9 bases lay outside the gene matches. The CDR3 spells CASSPRIAGETDTQYF. The CDR3, as DNA: TGTGCCAGCAGCCCCCGTATAGCGGGGGAAACAGATACGCAGTATTTT.

The V call is TRBV7-2, the J call TRBJ2-5; TRBD2 agrees at 9 bases. This CDR3 spans 16 amino acids. V lost 7 bases to trimming and J lost 4 bases; unmatched junction nucleotides: 13. CDR1 SGHTA and CDR2 FQGNSA come from the germline V gene. The CDR3 DNA reads TGTGCCAGCAATAAGAAAGATAGCGGGGGCGCAGAGACCCAGTACTTC. Translating it yields CASNKKDSGGAETQYF.

CDR3: CASSLPTGTGANVLTF. In DNA form, the CDR3 reads TGTGCCAGCAGTTTACCAACAGGTACTGGGGCCAACGTCCTGACTTTC. This rearrangement joins TRBV28 to TRBJ2-6; perhaps TRBD1 as D (5 bases). V was clipped by 2 bases and J by 2 bases, with 10 bases between them. Germline CDR1 MDHEN, CDR2 SYDVKM. This CDR3 has 16 amino acids.

The chain employs TRBV19 and TRBJ2-1; the match to TRBD1 covers 7 bases. Germline assignment: CDR1 LNHDA and CDR2 SQIVND (reference sequence). CDR3 size: 13 residues. After removal of 6 bases from V and 4 bases from J, the junction contained 3 bases not matched to a gene. The CDR3 loop reads CASRGQQYNEQFF. Here the CDR3 DNA reads TGTGCCAGTAGGGGACAGCAATACAATGAGCAGTTCTTC.

V gene TRBV4-2 combines with J gene TRBJ2-7; 11 bases agree with TRBD2. With 4 bases clipped from V and 3 bases from J, the junction kept 11 bases outside the gene matches. This CDR3 spans 17 amino acids. Germline-derived CDR1 and CDR2 are LGHNA and YNFKEQ. CDR3 nucleotide sequence: TGTGCCAGCAGCCTCCTAAGACTAGCGGGGAAAAACTACGAGCAGTACTTC. Translation gives CASSLLRLAGKNYEQYF.

This chain joins TRBV11-2 and TRBJ1-3; maybe TRBD1 (6 bases). Germline CDR1 reads SGHAT; CDR2 reads FQNNGV. The CDR3 covers 14 residues. Trimming left V 2 bases short and J 4 bases short, with 9 bases between. CDR3 residues: CASSLTGQGNTIYF. The CDR3 region has the DNA TGTGCCAGCAGCTTAACAGGGCAAGGAAACACCATATATTTT.

V gene TRBV5-1 combines with J gene TRBJ1-6; TRBD1 might be the D (6 bases). V lost 4 bases and J 9 bases, leaving 11 bases between the germline ends. This CDR3 has 13 amino acids. In germline, CDR1 is SGHRS, CDR2 YFSETQ. The CDR3 DNA reads TGCGCCAGCAGCCCGGGACAAGGTTCACCCCTCCACTTT. Its protein is CASSPGQGSPLHF.

As to this clone: The same CDR3 is also encoded by other DNA sequences in this sample. This chain connects TRBV19 to TRBJ1-2, with D maybe TRBD1 (5 bases). The V end was cut by 3 bases, the J end by 8 bases, with 10 bases between. The length of the CDR3 is 12 residues. The V gene's germline CDR1 is LNHDA and CDR2 SQIVND (reference sequence). The CDR3 DNA reads TGTGCCAGTAGTATGCAGGGATACGGCTACACCTTC. Its protein is CASSMQGYGYTF.